The sequence of this T cell receptor beta chain was determined in a study of shared clonotypes between healthy human individuals. Study information: Each donor's CD8 memory used one plate, CD8 naive two, each CD4 subset three. Study outcomes and limitations: Across a handful of donors, naive CD4 shared 5% to 5.5%, naive CD8 3.5% to 4%, memory CD4 roughly 2.3%, memory CD8 about 0.4%. Only blood samples were collected, and tissue repertoires likely differ.

CDR3 length: 13 residues. Trimming pared 8 bases from V and 2 bases from J, leaving 12 bases between. Germline V gene lookup returns CDR1 MGHRA and CDR2 YSYEKL. A single count supports this clone. The target antigen is unknown. CD45RO-negative, CCR7-positively selected cells formed the naive CD8 fraction, excluding terminally differentiated effector memory CD45RA+ cells. Only in-frame clones appear in the TCRdb table, and some are missing; sequencing was by immunoSEQ multiplex PCR. The profile shows roughly 2,000,000 clones, just under 95% of them singletons. The chain links TRBV4-1 to TRBJ2-5; D may correspond to TRBD1 or TRBD2 (6 bases each). The receptor comes from a man younger than 35 in good health. Some clones in this sample may be carry-over from other donors' samples. The sample was naive CD8+ T cells from PBMCs. The CDR3 region is CASGGTKQETQYF. The CDR3 DNA is TGCGCCAGCGGCGGGACAAAGCAAGAGACCCAGTACTTC.